Listed below are T cell receptor beta chains from one sample, sequenced in a study of CD8+ T cells in alopecia areata. The protocol was immunoSEQ multiplex PCR, while the TCRdb copy is restricted to in-frame clones and leaves out a portion. The table includes 110,000 to 150,000 clones, roughly 62% detected once. Sequencing used CD4+ T cells sorted from blood, obtained at week 0. The receptors come from a human donor with alopecia areata. CDR3s include the opening cysteine and the closing phenylalanine or tryptophan. D genes are given only for firm matches. Clone sizes are given selectively: once, few, many, or a class where the clone is expanded.

j_call v_call d_call clone_size cdr3_nt cdr3_aa
TRBJ2-7 TRBV2 - - TGTGCCAGCAGTGAAGCAAGGGGATTTCAGTACTTC CASSEARGFQYF
TRBJ2-3 TRBV4-1 - - TGCGCCAGCAGCCAAGCGCGACTAGGCACAGATACGCAGTATTTT CASSQARLGTDTQYF
TRBJ2-4 TRBV7-2 TRBD2 - TGTGCCAGCAGCCCCACCTTAGCGGGGGGGCGAACCAAAAACATTCAGTACTTC CASSPTLAGGRTKNIQYF
TRBJ1-3 TRBV6-1 - few TGTGCCAGCAGTGATACAGGCTTCAACTCTGGAAACACCATATATTTT CASSDTGFNSGNTIYF
TRBJ1-5 TRBV4-1 TRBD1 - TGCGCCAGCAGCCAAGACCCCCGACAGGGACCCATCGTCAATCAGCCCCAGCATTTT CASSQDPRQGPIVNQPQHF
TRBJ2-3 TRBV5-1 TRBD2 - TGCGCCAGCAGCTGGATAGCGGGGGGCCGCACAGATACGCAGTATTTT CASSWIAGGRTDTQYF
TRBJ1-5 TRBV7-2 TRBD1 - TGTGCCAGCAGCTTAGTTTCAGGGGGAACTCAGCCCCAGCATTTT CASSLVSGGTQPQHF
TRBJ1-6 TRBV30 - - TGTGCCGGATGGGGCGCAAACTATAATTCACCCCTCCACTTT CAGWGANYNSPLHF
TRBJ2-3 TRBV25-1 TRBD1 - TGTGCCAGCAGTGATCCTGGACAGGGGGCCAAAGATACGCAGTATTTT CASSDPGQGAKDTQYF
TRBJ2-6 TRBV13 TRBD1 few TGTGCCAGCAGCCGGACAGGGTGGGGGTCTGGGGCCAACGTCCTGACTTTC CASSRTGWGSGANVLTF
TRBJ2-5 TRBV20-1 - - TGCAGTGCTTGGAACACCGGGAATTTTTACTTC CSAWNTGNFYF
TRBJ2-7 TRBV6-5 - - TGTGCCAGCAGTTCCCAGGCCCCTCACGAGCAGTACTTC CASSSQAPHEQYF
TRBJ1-2 TRBV5-1 - - TGCGCCAGCAGCCCGGACCCTTCAAGCTATGGCTACACCTTC CASSPDPSSYGYTF
TRBJ1-3 TRBV29-1 TRBD1 - TGCAGCGCCCGACAGGGGGTTACTGGAAACACCATATATTTT CSARQGVTGNTIYF
TRBJ1-2 TRBV30 - once TGTGCCTGGAGCCTTGGGAGGCAGGGGATTTATGGCTACACCTTC CAWSLGRQGIYGYTF
TRBJ1-5 TRBV19 TRBD1 - TGTGCCAGTAGTCGATCTTGGACAGGGAACAATCAGCCCCAGCATTTT CASSRSWTGNNQPQHF
TRBJ2-7 TRBV4-1 TRBD1 few TGCGCCAGCAGCCAACAACAACAACGGTTGAGGACAGGGGTCTCCGAGCAGTACTTC CASSQQQQRLRTGVSEQYF
TRBJ2-4 TRBV30 - - TGTGCCTGGAGTGTACGGAACATTCAGTACTTC CAWSVRNIQYF
TRBJ2-1 TRBV27 TRBD1 - TGTGCCACCCGTCCCCCCCGGGACAGGCATTACAATGAGCAGTTCTTC CATRPPRDRHYNEQFF
TRBJ2-1 TRBV11-1 - - TGTGCCAGCAGCTTAGCCGGGGGGCCGTACAATGAGCAGTTCTTC CASSLAGGPYNEQFF
TRBJ1-6 TRBV29-1 - - TGCAGCGTCAAGCTTGCTGGACGCTCGAATTCACCCCTCCACTTT CSVKLAGRSNSPLHF
TRBJ2-7 TRBV7-2 TRBD1 - TGTGCCAGCAGCCAAAGGGGGCCCTACGAGCAGTACTTC CASSQRGPYEQYF
TRBJ2-7 TRBV30 TRBD1 - TGTGCCTGGAGCCCACCTTCCGGGACAGTGTTGGAGCAGTACTTC CAWSPPSGTVLEQYF
TRBJ2-7 TRBV7-2 - - TGTGCCAGCAGCTTAGGTAGGAACTACGAGCAGTACTTC CASSLGRNYEQYF
TRBJ2-2 TRBV5-1 - - TGCGCCAGCAGCCGTCGGGGGGCAGGTTCCACCGGGGAGCTGTTTTTT CASSRRGAGSTGELFF
TRBJ1-5 TRBV19 - few TGTGCCAGTAGTATCTGGCAAGGGGCAACGGGGCCCCAGCATTTT CASSIWQGATGPQHF
TRBJ2-3 TRBV4-2 TRBD2 - TGTGCCAGCAGCCAAGGCCCGACTAGCGGGGGGTCAGATACGCAGTATTTT CASSQGPTSGGSDTQYF
TRBJ2-4 TRBV7-2 - few TGTGCCAGCACCCCAGGTCAAACCAAAAACATTCAGTACTTC CASTPGQTKNIQYF
TRBJ2-3 TRBV5-4 TRBD1 - TGTGCCAGCAGCTTCGACAGGGTTTTGGATACGCAGTATTTT CASSFDRVLDTQYF
TRBJ1-4 TRBV7-9 TRBD1 - TGTGCCAGCAGCTTGACAGGGGGCTATGAAAAACTGTTTTTT CASSLTGGYEKLFF
TRBJ2-5 TRBV6-1 TRBD1 once TGTGCCAGCAGTGAAGTTTACAGGGGAGAGACCCAGTACTTC CASSEVYRGETQYF
TRBJ1-2 TRBV7-9 - - TGTGCCAGCAGCCGTGGGACGGCGAGCGGGGGCTACACCTTC CASSRGTASGGYTF
TRBJ1-2 TRBV29-1 - - TGCAGCGTTGGAGGACTCGACTATGGCTACACCTTC CSVGGLDYGYTF
TRBJ2-5 TRBV15 TRBD1 once TGTGCCACCAGCAGACAGGGGGCTGCCCAGTACTTC CATSRQGAAQYF
TRBJ2-1 TRBV11-2 - - TGTGCCAGCGGAAAGGGCTCCTACAATGAGCAGTTCTTC CASGKGSYNEQFF
TRBJ2-5 TRBV30 TRBD1 - TGTGCCTGGAGTGAGGGGGCGTTAGAGACCCAGTACTTC CAWSEGALETQYF
TRBJ1-1 TRBV7-2 TRBD1 - TGTGCCAGCAGAACCGGGACAGGGAGTGGGAACACTGAAGCTTTCTTT CASRTGTGSGNTEAFF
TRBJ1-2 TRBV5-1 - - TGCGCCAGCAGCTTGGGAACAGCTAACTATGGCTACACCTTC CASSLGTANYGYTF
TRBJ2-1 TRBV10-3 TRBD1 few TGTGCCATCACCAATCAGGGGGCATACAATGAGCAGTTCTTC CAITNQGAYNEQFF
TRBJ1-1 TRBV7-8 - - TGTGCCAGCAGCTTAGTTGAAGCACAGCTGAACACTGAAGCTTTCTTT CASSLVEAQLNTEAFF
TRBJ1-6 TRBV5-1 - few TGCGCCAGCAGCTTGGGGACCACGATGTCACCCCTCCACTTT CASSLGTTMSPLHF
TRBJ2-3 TRBV5-1 - few TGCGCCAGCAGCTTGGCAGATACGCAGTATTTT CASSLADTQYF
TRBJ1-6 TRBV5-4 TRBD1 - TGTGCCAGCAGCTTGGGTGGTGGACAGGATAATTCACCCCTCCACTTT CASSLGGGQDNSPLHF
TRBJ1-1 TRBV7-6 - - TGTGCCAGCAGCTTAAAAACTGAAGCTTTCTTT CASSLKTEAFF
TRBJ2-5 TRBV15 - - TGTGCCACCAGCAGATACGGGATAGAAGAGACCCAGTACTTC CATSRYGIEETQYF
TRBJ1-4 TRBV29-1 - - TGCAGCGCCGAGACAGGAGCGAAACTGTTTTTT CSAETGAKLFF
TRBJ2-2 TRBV19 TRBD1 - TGTGCCAGTAGTCGACAGGGTTTGAACACCGGGGAGCTGTTTTTT CASSRQGLNTGELFF
TRBJ1-5 TRBV7-2 - few TGTGCCAGCAGCACCGGGGCCTATCAGCCCCAGCATTTT CASSTGAYQPQHF
TRBJ1-1 TRBV7-2 - - TGTGCCAGCAGCCCTGGGTCTAGCAACACTGAAGCTTTCTTT CASSPGSSNTEAFF
TRBJ1-3 TRBV5-4 - - TGTGCCAGCAGTCCGGACAGAAATGGAAACACCATATATTTT CASSPDRNGNTIYF
TRBJ2-7 TRBV29-1 TRBD1 - TGCAGCGTTGAGGAACAGGGGGCTAAGGACGAGCAGTACTTC CSVEEQGAKDEQYF